These 20 T cell receptor beta chains were all obtained from the same sample, sequenced in a study of blood T cell repertoires in COVID-19. This table comes from immunoSEQ multiplex PCR, and its TCRdb copy is limited to in-frame clones, with some not included. The sample gives fewer than 350,000 clones, around nine tenths of which show up once; 2% is in the top ten. Sequencing input: PBMCs or T cells enriched from blood (not recorded which). The receptors originated from a woman aged 55-69 years in a cohort exposed to, infected with or recovered from COVID-19 (not recorded which).

This clone was recorded once. The chain couples TRBV7-3 to TRBJ1-2, with D possibly being TRBD1 (6 bases). The CDR3 loop spans 13 amino acids. The germline V gene encodes CDR1 SGHTA and CDR2 FQGTGA. Trimming left V 5 bases short and J 4 bases short, with 11 bases between. The chain's CDR3 is CASSPTGAYGYTF. CDR3 coding DNA: TGTGCCAGCAGCCCGACAGGCGCCTATGGCTACACCTTC.

The chain links TRBV4-1 to TRBJ1-5; D remains ambiguous. V was trimmed by 0 bases and J by 4 bases, leaving 10 bases between them. Germline-derived CDR1 and CDR2 are MGHRA and YSYEKL. CDR3 length equals 15 residues. The CDR3 loop is CASSQDSQRNQPQHF. CDR3 nucleotides: TGCGCCAGCAGCCAAGATAGTCAAAGAAATCAGCCCCAGCATTTT.

This clone was recorded only once. The chain is built from TRBV15 and TRBJ2-7, with D perhaps matching TRBD1 (6 bases). Trimming removed 3 bases at V and 3 bases at J, with 9 bases between. Germline V gene sequence: CDR1 LNHNV, CDR2 YYDKDF (reference sequence). This CDR3 has 13 residues. CDR3 in DNA: TGTGCCACCAGCAGGAGGGGGAACTACGAGCAGTACTTC. Residues: CATSRRGNYEQYF.

The chain recombines TRBV4-2 with TRBJ2-1, with TRBD2 identical over 8 bases. V shed 2 bases and J 7 bases; nucleotides not matched to a gene: 13. The CDR3 covers 17 residues. Looked up from germline, CDR1 is LGHNA and CDR2 is YNFKEQ. The CDR3 here is CASSQWTSGSIGNEQFF. CDR3 sequence (DNA): TGTGCCAGCAGCCAATGGACGAGCGGGAGTATCGGAAATGAGCAGTTCTTC.

The chain links TRBV24-1 to TRBJ2-1; D gene unclear. There are 14 residues in the CDR3. V gave up 1 base and J gave up 4 bases, with 7 bases separating them. Germline assignment: CDR1 KGHDR and CDR2 SFDVKD. Here the CDR3 DNA reads TGTGCCACCAGTGATTTAGCCACTTACAATGAGCAGTTCTTC. Translating gives CATSDLATYNEQFF.

The V call is TRBV28, the J call TRBJ1-2, with 7 bases identical to TRBD1. After removal of 9 bases from V and 4 bases from J, the junction contained 8 bases not matched to a gene. The germline V gene encodes CDR1 MDHEN and CDR2 SYDVKM. The CDR3 sequence is 13 residues long. CDR3 sequence reads: CASYRGQPYGYTF. DNA of the CDR3: TGTGCCAGTTACCGGGGACAGCCCTATGGCTACACCTTC.

V and J are TRBV28 and TRBJ2-1; 9 bases align to TRBD2. The V gene end was trimmed by 5 bases and the J gene end by 6 bases; junction bases not matched to a gene: 11. The CDR3 has 16 residues. Germline-derived CDR1 and CDR2 are MDHEN and SYDVKM. DNA for the CDR3: TGTGCCAGCAGTCGCCTGGGACTAGCAGTTAGCAATGAGCAGTTCTTC. Amino acid sequence: CASSRLGLAVSNEQFF.

This clone was found once. This chain connects TRBV6-5 to TRBJ2-7; the match to TRBD1 covers 12 bases. Germline loops: CDR1 MNHEY, CDR2 SVGAGI. This CDR3 contains 14 residues. The trim removed 4 bases at V and 5 bases at J, leaving 3 bases unmatched. The CDR3 coding sequence is TGTGCCAGCAGTTGGGGACAGGGGGCGGACGAGCAGTACTTC. The encoded protein is CASSWGQGADEQYF.

This clone was detected a few times. This chain connects TRBV4-1 to TRBJ2-7; TRBD2 might be the D (6 bases). The V and J ends lost 1 base and 3 bases respectively, with 10 bases between them. Germline V gene sequence: CDR1 MGHRA, CDR2 YSYEKL. The CDR3 has 14 amino acids. The CDR3 region has the DNA TGCGCCAGCAGCCAAGGGAGGGCGGTCTACGAGCAGTACTTC. This codes for CASSQGRAVYEQYF.

V gene TRBV28 combines with J gene TRBJ1-6; D is uncertain. The V end was cut by 2 bases, the J end by 11 bases, with 7 bases between. The CDR3 consists of 12 residues. CDR1 is MDHEN, CDR2 SYDVKM, per germline. Written as DNA, the CDR3 is TGTGCCAGCAGTTTAGCGTTCCCACCCCTCCACTTT. As protein: CASSLAFPPLHF.

This clone came up a few times. V gene TRBV19 combines with J gene TRBJ2-1; 8 bases fit TRBD2. Germline loops: CDR1 LNHDA, CDR2 SQIVND (reference sequence). The CDR3 length is 16 residues. After removal of 7 bases from V and 0 bases from J, the junction contained 8 bases not matched to a gene. The CDR3 bases are TGTGCCAGTACCCAGGCTAGCGGGTACTCCTACAATGAGCAGTTCTTC. Translating it yields CASTQASGYSYNEQFF.

The V gene is TRBV29-1, the J gene TRBJ2-5; TRBD1 aligns across 8 bases. The CDR3 is 14 amino acids. The germline CDR1 and CDR2 sequences are SQVTM and ANQGSEA. The trim removed 5 bases at V and 3 bases at J, leaving 8 bases unmatched. The CDR3 DNA sequence: TGCAGCGTTCATAATACAGGGGGAGAAGAGACCCAGTACTTC. This encodes CSVHNTGGEETQYF.

The chain recombines TRBV28 with TRBJ1-5; D call uncertain. Trimming took 5 bases from V and 7 from J, leaving 15 bases between them. The germline V gene encodes CDR1 MDHEN and CDR2 SYDVKM. CDR3 size: 14 residues. CDR3 bases: TGTGCCAGCAGTCAAGAAATCGGCGGGCAGCCCCAGCATTTT. Translating gives CASSQEIGGQPQHF.

The V gene is TRBV18, the J gene TRBJ2-5; 7 bases align to TRBD2. The V gene end was trimmed by 2 bases and the J gene end by 3 bases; junction bases not matched to a gene: 3. This CDR3 comprises 14 residues. Germline V gene data show CDR1 as KGHSH and CDR2 as LQKENI. Here the CDR3 reads CASSPGGREETQYF. The CDR3 DNA reads TGTGCCAGCTCACCAGGAGGGAGGGAAGAGACCCAGTACTTC.

This clone was detected once. This rearrangement joins TRBV30 to TRBJ1-3; possible D gene TRBD1, 5 bases. Per the germline V gene, CDR1 is GTSNPN and CDR2 is SVGIG (reference sequence). The germline V and J ends were trimmed by 0 bases and 5 bases, with 17 bases remaining between them. The CDR3 totals 16 residues. As DNA, the CDR3 is TGTGCCTGGAGTGTAGAGACAGATTGGCGGAGAAACACCATATATTTT. This codes for CAWSVETDWRRNTIYF.

The chain employs TRBV2 and TRBJ2-7, with TRBD1 as a possible D gene (5 bases). The CDR3 totals 14 residues. The germline gives CDR1 SNHLY, CDR2 FYNNEI. The V gene lost 6 bases and the J gene lost 5 bases, with 17 bases spanning the gap. CDR3 region: CASRAGARSHEQYF. The CDR3 coding sequence is TGTGCCAGCAGAGCTGGGGCCAGGTCCCACGAGCAGTACTTC.

This clone was detected once. The V gene is TRBV28, the J gene TRBJ2-7; the match to TRBD2 covers 8 bases. The CDR3 runs to 17 residues. With V trimmed by 4 bases and J by 2 bases, 13 bases remained unmatched. From germline, CDR1 is MDHEN and CDR2 SYDVKM. CDR3 nucleotide sequence: TGTGCCAGCAGTTACCTTCTAGCGGGTGCGGCAACCTACGAGCAGTACTTC. This gives the protein CASSYLLAGAATYEQYF.

The V gene is TRBV6-5, the J gene TRBJ2-1; tentative D call: TRBD2 (6 bases). Germline V lookup: CDR1 MNHEY, CDR2 SVGAGI. The CDR3 is 14 amino acids. The germline V and J ends were trimmed by 10 bases and 6 bases, with 19 bases remaining between them. CDR3 amino acids: CATDPGLTINEQFF. The CDR3 DNA reads as TGTGCCACCGATCCGGGACTTACTATCAATGAGCAGTTCTTC.

The chain employs TRBV24-1 and TRBJ2-6, with TRBD1 matching over 9 bases. V gave up 7 bases and J gave up 2 bases; unmatched junction bases: 8. The CDR3 extends over 17 amino acids. The germline V gene has CDR1 KGHDR and CDR2 SFDVKD. CDR3 DNA sequence: TGTGCCACCAGCGATCCGGGACAGGGTGCTGGGGCCAACGTCCTGACTTTC. This codes for CATSDPGQGAGANVLTF.

CDR3 coding DNA: TGTGCCAGCAGCCGCACAGGGTTGGGCGGCTACACCTTC. Translating gives CASSRTGLGGYTF. The chain is built from TRBV27 and TRBJ1-2; tentatively, D is TRBD1 (6 bases). V lost 6 bases, J lost 8 bases, and 16 bases lay in between. Per germline, CDR1 MNHEY and CDR2 SMNVEV (reference sequence). The CDR3 extends over 13 amino acids.